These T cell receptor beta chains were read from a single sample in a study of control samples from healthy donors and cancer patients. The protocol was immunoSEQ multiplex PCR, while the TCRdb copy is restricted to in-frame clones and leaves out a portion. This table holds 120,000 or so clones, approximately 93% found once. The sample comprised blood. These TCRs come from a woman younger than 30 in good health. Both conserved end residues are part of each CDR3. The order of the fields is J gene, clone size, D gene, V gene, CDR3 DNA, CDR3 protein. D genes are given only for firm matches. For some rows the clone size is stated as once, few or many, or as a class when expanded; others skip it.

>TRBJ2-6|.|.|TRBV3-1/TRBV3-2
TGTGCCAGCAGCTTCCGACCCAGCTCTGGGGCCAACGTCCTGACTTTC
CASSFRPSSGANVLTF
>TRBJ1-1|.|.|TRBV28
TGTGCCAGCACCCCGATGGGGGGTTACATGAACACTGAAGCTTTCTTT
CASTPMGGYMNTEAFF
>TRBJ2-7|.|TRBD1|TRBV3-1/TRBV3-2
TGTGCCAGCAGCCAAGAGCGGGGACAGGGAAGGTACGAGCAGTACTTC
CASSQERGQGRYEQYF
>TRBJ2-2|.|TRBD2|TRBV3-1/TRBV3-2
TGTGCCAGCAGCCAAGATGGGACTAGCGGGGCCGACACCGGGGAGCTGTTTTTT
CASSQDGTSGADTGELFF
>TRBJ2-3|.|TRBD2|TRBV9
TGTGCCAGCAGCGGACACAGGGAACTAGCGGGCGCCAACACAGATACGCAGTATTTT
CASSGHRELAGANTDTQYF
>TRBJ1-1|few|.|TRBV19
TGTGCCAGTAGTCAAATGAACACTGAAGCTTTCTTT
CASSQMNTEAFF
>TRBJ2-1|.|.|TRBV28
TGTGCCAGCTGCAATCCCCCTATTAGGTCGCAGTTCTTC
CASCNPPIRSQFF
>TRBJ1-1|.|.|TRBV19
TGTGCCAGTAAAGGTAGGCCTGGGAACACTGAAGCTTTCTTT
CASKGRPGNTEAFF
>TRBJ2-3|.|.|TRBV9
TGTGCCAGCAGCGAAGGGGAGGCGACAGATACGCAGTATTTT
CASSEGEATDTQYF
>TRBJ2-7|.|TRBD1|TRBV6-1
TGTGCCAGCAGTGAAGGGACAGGGAGCGAGCAGTACTTC
CASSEGTGSEQYF
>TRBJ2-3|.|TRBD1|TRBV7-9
TGTGCCAGCAGCTCAGCTACAGGGGACGGCACAGATACGCAGTATTTT
CASSSATGDGTDTQYF
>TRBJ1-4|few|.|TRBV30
TGTGCCTGGAGTAGGGGCGCGAATGAAAAACTGTTTTTT
CAWSRGANEKLFF
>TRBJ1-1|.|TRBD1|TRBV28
TGTGCCAGCAGCCATTCCACAGGGGGGAACACTGAAGCTTTCTTT
CASSHSTGGNTEAFF
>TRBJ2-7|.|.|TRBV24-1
TGTGCCACCAGTGAGGCAGGTAACTCCTACGAGCAGTACTTC
CATSEAGNSYEQYF
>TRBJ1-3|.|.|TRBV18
TGTGCCAGCTCACCGGTCGCGGACGAGAGCTCTGGAAACACCATATATTTT
CASSPVADESSGNTIYF
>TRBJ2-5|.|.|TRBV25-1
TGTGCCCTCTGTGGCGCCCAAGAGACCCAGTACTTC
CALCGAQETQYF
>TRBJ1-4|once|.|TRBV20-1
TGCAGTGCTCCCGTGGGGGAGAAACTGTTTTTT
CSAPVGEKLFF
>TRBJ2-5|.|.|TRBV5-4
TGTGCCAGCAGCCCGCCTAGCGAAGAGACCCAGTACTTC
CASSPPSEETQYF
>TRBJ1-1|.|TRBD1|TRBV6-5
TGTGCCAGCAGTTACTCGGTTTGGACAGGGGGCTTCACTTTCTTT
CASSYSVWTGGFTFF
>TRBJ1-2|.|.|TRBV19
TGTGCCAGTACTTCTTGGCCTCGTGGCTACACCTTC
CASTSWPRGYTF
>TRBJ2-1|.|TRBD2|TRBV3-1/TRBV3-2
TGTGCCAGCAGCCAAGTCCCGAGCGGGAGCTTACCTGAGCAGTTCTTC
CASSQVPSGSLPEQFF
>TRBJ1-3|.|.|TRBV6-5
TGTGCCAGCACCTCCCTCTCTGGAAACACCATATATTTT
CASTSLSGNTIYF
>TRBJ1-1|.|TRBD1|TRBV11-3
TGTGCCAGCAGCTTACAGGGGGGAACTGAAGCTTTCTTT
CASSLQGGTEAFF
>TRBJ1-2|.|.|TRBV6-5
TGTGCCAGCGGACTTCCAGCCTCCTATGGCTACACCTTC
CASGLPASYGYTF
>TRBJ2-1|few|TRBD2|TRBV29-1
TGCAGCGCCGCTGGGGGGGTAAAGGGCAATGAGCAGTTCTTC
CSAAGGVKGNEQFF
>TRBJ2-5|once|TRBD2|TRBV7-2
TGTGCCAGCAGCATCATCCCGGGGGGGCAGGAGACCCAGTACTTC
CASSIIPGGQETQYF
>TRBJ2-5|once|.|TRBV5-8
TGTGCCAGCAGCTTTAGTGAGGGGTTCCGGGGGACCCAGTACTTC
CASSFSEGFRGTQYF
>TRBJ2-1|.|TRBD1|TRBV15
TGTGCCACCACCCCAGGGGGAACAGCAAATGAGCAGTTCTTC
CATTPGGTANEQFF
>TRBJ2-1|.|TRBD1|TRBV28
TGTGCCAGCAGTCGACAGGGTACCTACAATGAGCAGTTCTTC
CASSRQGTYNEQFF
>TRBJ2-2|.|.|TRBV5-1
TGCGCCAGCAGCTTAACGACGGCAGGTGTAACCGGGGAGCTGTTTTTT
CASSLTTAGVTGELFF
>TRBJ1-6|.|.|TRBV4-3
TGCGCCAGCAGCCAAGTAGAACAGGGTTATTCACCCCTCCACTTT
CASSQVEQGYSPLHF
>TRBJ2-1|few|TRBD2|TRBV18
TGTGCCAGCTCCCCCCGGGAGGGGGCCTACAATGAGCAGTTCTTC
CASSPREGAYNEQFF
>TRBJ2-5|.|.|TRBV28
TGTGCCAGCAGTCCTGCGGGACGGGAGACCCAGTACTTC
CASSPAGRETQYF
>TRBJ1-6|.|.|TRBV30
TGTGCCTGGAGTCTTAGTTCACCCCTCCACTTT
CAWSLSSPLHF
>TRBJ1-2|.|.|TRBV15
TGTGCCACCACCCGGGGGCCCTCCTATGGCTACACCTTC
CATTRGPSYGYTF
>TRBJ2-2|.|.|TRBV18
TGTGCCAGCTCACCATGGGCCAACACCGGGGAGCTGTTTTTT
CASSPWANTGELFF
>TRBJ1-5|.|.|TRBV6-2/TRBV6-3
TGTGCCAGCAGCAACACCGCCGGCAGAATTAGCAATCAGCCCCAGCATTTT
CASSNTAGRISNQPQHF
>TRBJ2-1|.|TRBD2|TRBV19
TGTGCCAGTAGTATAGTGACTAGCGGCCGACGCGACAATGAGCAGTTCTTC
CASSIVTSGRRDNEQFF
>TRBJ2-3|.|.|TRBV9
TGTGCCAGCAGCGTAGGTACAGATACGCAGTATTTT
CASSVGTDTQYF